This TCR beta chain was sequenced in a study of beta chain features in type 1 diabetes. Whole-study context: The examined sorted cells totaled 85 million to 120 million across samples.

This CDR3 has 12 amino acids. With 1 base clipped from V and 13 bases from J, the junction kept 4 bases outside the gene matches. In germline, CDR1 is SGHDN, CDR2 FVKESK. Only a few counts were recorded for this clone. Sequenced material consisted of expressed TCRB transcripts (all of the isolated RNA was reverse transcribed). Using immunoSEQ multiplex PCR, the repertoire was profiled, and TCRdb retains in-frame clones only, with some absent. Among around 450,000 clones listed, roughly an eighth were seen once. This chain connects TRBV14 to TRBJ1-2; 9 bases match TRBD1. The clonotype originates from a woman aged 18-35 years in good health. The sequenced sample was naive CD4+ T cells from blood. CDR3: CASSQGGTGRTF. CDR3 nucleotide sequence: TGTGCCAGCAGCCAAGGTGGGACAGGGCGCACCTTC.